This T cell receptor beta chain was sequenced in a study of OX40 agonist ivuxolimab in advanced cancers. Background for the entire study: Ivuxolimab was an agonistic, fully human IgG2 monoclonal antibody directed against OX40 (CD134), a costimulatory receptor. The dose-escalation cohort was about 83% male with a mean age of around 62 years, ranging from roughly 20 to 85. Intravenous ivuxolimab was administered to patients every 2 weeks at six dose levels: 0.01, 0.1, 0.3, 1.5, 3 and 10 mg/kg. Of the roughly 54 dose-escalation patients, hepatocellular carcinoma was present in about 19, melanoma in around 15, renal cell carcinoma in 9 and head and neck cancer in 9. The monotherapy dose-escalation portion (N ≈ 52 patients) of the phase I ivuxolimab trial is reported in the paper. Peripheral TCRbeta sequencing aimed to test whether ivuxolimab altered TCR sequence diversity and caused clonal T-cell expansion. Patients were allowed to have had prior anti-PD-1, anti-PD-L1 or anti-CTLA-4 therapy, and approximately 37% of the dose-escalation patients had been treated with checkpoint inhibitors. Partial responses were achieved by three dose-escalation patients, of whom one had hepatocellular carcinoma and two had cutaneous melanoma.

CDR1 and CDR2, looked up from the germline V gene (reference sequence), are LNHDA and SQIVND. V is cut by 9 bases and J by 4 bases, and the space between the germline ends is 13 bases. CDR3 length: 13 amino acids, cysteine to phenylalanine. Only CDR3 DNA is held: 39 bases, read in frame from base 1. Comments on this clone: Its antigen is still unknown. No base quality information exists; no much larger clone differs at one position.

To sequence the TCRbeta CDR3 region, genomic DNA was isolated from the sorted cells. The immunoSEQ Assay was used for sequencing of TCRbeta CDR3 regions. TCRdb's version of the immuneACCESS table is confined to in-frame rearrangements and falls short of the full clone set. An unresolved V gene accounts for under half of the shortfall where checked; the remainder is of unknown origin. The sample table records 60,000 or so clones; about 87% of these occur just once. The ten largest clones take up about 5.4% of the sample. What the work shows at the level of the full study, not this receptor alone: The antigen specificity of the clonally expanded peripheral T cells was not determined. At doses of 0.1 to 3.0 mg/kg, clonal expansion of both CD4+ and CD8+ blood T cells was observed from baseline to week 6. After ivuxolimab, more expanded clones were found on average in CD8+ T cells than in CD4+ T cells. Low levels of normalized T-cell clonal expansion were also seen in some patients who did not respond. In partial responders in the 0.1-3.0 mg/kg groups, normalized peripheral clonal expansion was found to be among the lowest, especially among CD8+ T cells.

Patients with autoimmune disease history or receiving systemic immunosuppression were excluded from the trial. Peripheral blood for TCR sequencing was drawn from every dose cohort at baseline, at cycle 4 day 1 and at cycle 7 day 1. The samples were taken from a phase I, first-in-human, multicenter, open-label dose-escalation trial of ivuxolimab. Adults with locally advanced or metastatic melanoma, renal cell, hepatocellular, or head and neck squamous cell carcinoma were enrolled in the trial. Before TCR sequencing, CD4+ T cells and CD8+ T cells were sorted from peripheral blood as separate populations.

The receptor was derived from an adult with an advanced solid tumor such as melanoma, head and neck, liver or kidney cancer. The material sequenced was CD4+ or CD8+ T cells sorted from blood, taken in a trial of the OX40 agonist ivuxolimab. The chain is assembled from TRBV19 and TRBJ2-1; the D region possibly corresponds to TRBD2 (5 bases align). The nucleotide sequence is given as TGTGCCAGCGGGGAGCGGAGTTACAATGAGCAGTTCTTC. Its translation reads: CASGERSYNEQFF.